This T cell receptor (beta chain) is from a study of T cell changes during pregnancy in multiple sclerosis (dated by TCRdb to between 2018 and 2021). With regard to the full study: Changes in the T cell repertoire over the course of pregnancy were examined in this study in women with multiple sclerosis.

A distance of 13 bases separates the germline ends of V and J, which lose 7 bases and 1 base respectively. The CDR3 spans 14 residues, from the cysteine through the phenylalanine. This entry keeps only the CDR3 DNA: 42 bases, framed from base 1. From the germline V gene (reference sequence), CDR1 is LNHDA and CDR2 is SQIVND. On this clone: Its antigen is still unknown. Per-base quality was not reported, and no clone a single base away is much larger than it.

Libraries came from the immunoSEQ multiplex PCR assay. TCRdb holds this immuneACCESS table with in-frame rearrangements only. Some clones are missing; in checked studies, unresolved V genes explain under half, and the rest has no known cause. This sample has under 55,000 clones in its table, and approximately 94% of those were observed once. Roughly 0.33% of the sample lies in the top ten. The TCR was taken from a female donor with multiple sclerosis, enrolled in a pregnancy study. The sequences come from CD4+ T cells from peripheral blood mononuclear cells, collected in the third trimester of pregnancy. The rearrangement combines TRBV19 with TRBJ1-1; the best D guess is TRBD1, with 5 bases matching. The CDR3 is CASNTWGGNTEAFF. The nucleotide sequence reads as follows: TGTGCCAGTAACACATGGGGGGGGAACACTGAAGCTTTCTTT.